The rows below give T cell receptor beta chains drawn from one sample of a study of blood T cell repertoires in COVID-19. TCRdb keeps only in-frame clones here, not all; method: immunoSEQ multiplex PCR. The table shows some 120,000 clones, with roughly 84% occurring only once. The sequenced material came from peripheral blood. All receptors derive from a woman aged 30 to 39 who had recovered from COVID-19. CDR3s include the opening cysteine and the closing phenylalanine or tryptophan. D genes are given only for firm matches. The size field is filled for only some rows; it gives once, few, many or a size class.

v_call: TRBV3-1/TRBV3-2
d_call: -
j_call: TRBJ2-7
clone_size: -
cdr3_aa: CASSQAQGEQYF
cdr3_nt: TGTGCCAGCAGCCAAGCCCAGGGCGAGCAGTACTTC

v_call: TRBV27
d_call: -
j_call: TRBJ1-6
clone_size: -
cdr3_aa: CASSLGGNSPLHF
cdr3_nt: TGTGCCAGCAGTCTGGGGGGGAATTCACCCCTCCACTTT

v_call: TRBV2
d_call: -
j_call: TRBJ2-6
clone_size: once
cdr3_aa: CASITDSGANVLTF
cdr3_nt: TGTGCCAGCATAACAGACTCTGGGGCCAACGTCCTGACTTTC

v_call: TRBV5-1
d_call: -
j_call: TRBJ1-1
clone_size: few
cdr3_aa: CASSLGQIMNTEAFF
cdr3_nt: TGCGCCAGCAGCTTGGGGCAGATAATGAACACTGAAGCTTTCTTT

v_call: TRBV4-1
d_call: -
j_call: TRBJ1-4
clone_size: -
cdr3_aa: CASSQDPRGGMDEKLFF
cdr3_nt: TGCGCCAGCAGCCAAGACCCGCGGGGGGGAATGGACGAAAAACTGTTTTTT

v_call: TRBV6-1
d_call: -
j_call: TRBJ2-7
clone_size: once
cdr3_aa: CASSEATRGYEQYF
cdr3_nt: TGTGCCAGCAGTGAAGCGACCCGGGGGTACGAGCAGTACTTC

v_call: TRBV18
d_call: TRBD1
j_call: TRBJ1-2
clone_size: -
cdr3_aa: CASSPRQGTGYGYTF
cdr3_nt: TGTGCCAGCTCACCAAGACAGGGTACTGGATATGGCTACACCTTC

v_call: TRBV5-4
d_call: TRBD1
j_call: TRBJ2-5
clone_size: once
cdr3_aa: CASSWDRQETQYF
cdr3_nt: TGTGCCAGCAGCTGGGACAGACAAGAGACCCAGTACTTC

v_call: TRBV29-1
d_call: -
j_call: TRBJ1-2
clone_size: few
cdr3_aa: CSVEDPRENYGYTF
cdr3_nt: TGCAGCGTTGAAGACCCCCGGGAGAACTATGGCTACACCTTC

v_call: TRBV5-6
d_call: TRBD1
j_call: TRBJ2-7
clone_size: -
cdr3_aa: CASSKVSGTGLDEQYF
cdr3_nt: TGTGCCAGCAGTAAAGTATCCGGGACAGGGTTGGACGAGCAGTACTTC

v_call: TRBV5-4
d_call: -
j_call: TRBJ1-2
clone_size: -
cdr3_aa: CASSTDRKKAGYTF
cdr3_nt: TGTGCCAGCAGCACCGACAGGAAAAAAGCTGGCTACACCTTC

v_call: TRBV5-5
d_call: -
j_call: TRBJ1-5
clone_size: -
cdr3_aa: CASSIGARDQPQHF
cdr3_nt: TGTGCCAGCAGCATCGGAGCGAGGGATCAGCCCCAGCATTTT

v_call: TRBV7-9
d_call: -
j_call: TRBJ2-2
clone_size: -
cdr3_aa: CASSLTRDSGELFF
cdr3_nt: TGTGCCAGCAGCTTAACACGGGACTCCGGGGAGCTGTTTTTT

v_call: TRBV3-1/TRBV3-2
d_call: -
j_call: TRBJ1-5
clone_size: -
cdr3_aa: CASSQVGTNQPQHF
cdr3_nt: TGTGCCAGCAGCCAGGTCGGTACCAATCAGCCCCAGCATTTT

v_call: TRBV19
d_call: -
j_call: TRBJ2-2
clone_size: -
cdr3_aa: CASSIGLRENTGELFF
cdr3_nt: TGTGCCAGTAGTATCGGGTTGCGGGAGAACACCGGGGAGCTGTTTTTT

v_call: TRBV28
d_call: TRBD2
j_call: TRBJ2-1
clone_size: once
cdr3_aa: CASRGTSGRGEQFF
cdr3_nt: TGTGCCAGCAGGGGGACTAGCGGGAGAGGTGAGCAGTTCTTC

v_call: TRBV5-6
d_call: TRBD1
j_call: TRBJ1-5
clone_size: many
cdr3_aa: CASSLQGARQPQHF
cdr3_nt: TGTGCCAGCAGCCTCCAGGGGGCTAGACAGCCCCAGCATTTT

v_call: TRBV7-9
d_call: -
j_call: TRBJ2-1
clone_size: -
cdr3_aa: CASSLAYTYNEQFF
cdr3_nt: TGTGCCAGCAGCTTAGCTTACACCTACAATGAGCAGTTCTTC

v_call: TRBV7-9
d_call: -
j_call: TRBJ1-1
clone_size: once
cdr3_aa: CASDRTATEAFF
cdr3_nt: TGTGCCAGCGATCGAACAGCCACTGAAGCTTTCTTT

v_call: TRBV7-9
d_call: -
j_call: TRBJ2-3
clone_size: -
cdr3_aa: CASSPTRVERRITDTQYF
cdr3_nt: TGTGCCAGCAGCCCAACTCGGGTGGAGCGGAGAATCACAGATACGCAGTATTTT

v_call: TRBV18
d_call: -
j_call: TRBJ1-5
clone_size: -
cdr3_aa: CASSQQGEGSRQPQHF
cdr3_nt: TGTGCCAGCTCTCAACAGGGAGAAGGTAGTCGACAGCCCCAGCATTTT